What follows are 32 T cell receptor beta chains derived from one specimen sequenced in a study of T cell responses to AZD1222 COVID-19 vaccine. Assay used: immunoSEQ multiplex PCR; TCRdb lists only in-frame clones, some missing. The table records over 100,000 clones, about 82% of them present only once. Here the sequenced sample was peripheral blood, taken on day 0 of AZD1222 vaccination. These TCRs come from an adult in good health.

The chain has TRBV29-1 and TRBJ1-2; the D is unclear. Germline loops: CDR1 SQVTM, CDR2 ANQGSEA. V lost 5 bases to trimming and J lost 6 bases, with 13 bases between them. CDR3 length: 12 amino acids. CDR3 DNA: TGCAGCGTTTTTCAGTCGGTGGATGGCTACACCTTC. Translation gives CSVFQSVDGYTF.

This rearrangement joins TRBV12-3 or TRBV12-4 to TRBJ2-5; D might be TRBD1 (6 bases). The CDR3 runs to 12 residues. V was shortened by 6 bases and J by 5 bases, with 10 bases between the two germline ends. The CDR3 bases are TGTGCCAGCAGCCAGGGGTTGGAGACCCAGTACTTC. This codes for CASSQGLETQYF.

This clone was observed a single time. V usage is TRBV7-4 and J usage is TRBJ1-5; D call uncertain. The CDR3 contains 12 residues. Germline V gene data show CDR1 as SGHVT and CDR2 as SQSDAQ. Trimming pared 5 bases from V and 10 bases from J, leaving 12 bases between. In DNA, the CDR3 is TGTGCCAGCAGCCATACACGGTCCCCCCAGCATTTT. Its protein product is CASSHTRSPQHF.

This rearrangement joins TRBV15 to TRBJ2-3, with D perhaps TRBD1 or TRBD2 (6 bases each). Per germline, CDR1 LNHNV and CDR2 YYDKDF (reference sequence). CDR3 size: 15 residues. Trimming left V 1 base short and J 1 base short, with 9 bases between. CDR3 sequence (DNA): TGTGCCACCAGCAGAGCGGGGGCGGGCACAGATACGCAGTATTTT. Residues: CATSRAGAGTDTQYF.

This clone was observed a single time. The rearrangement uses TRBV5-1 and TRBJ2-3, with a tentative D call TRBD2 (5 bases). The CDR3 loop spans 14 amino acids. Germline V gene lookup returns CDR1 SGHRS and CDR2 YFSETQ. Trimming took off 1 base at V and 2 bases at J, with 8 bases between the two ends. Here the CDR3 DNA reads TGCGCCAGCAGCTTGCAGGACTTCACAGATACGCAGTATTTT. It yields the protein CASSLQDFTDTQYF.

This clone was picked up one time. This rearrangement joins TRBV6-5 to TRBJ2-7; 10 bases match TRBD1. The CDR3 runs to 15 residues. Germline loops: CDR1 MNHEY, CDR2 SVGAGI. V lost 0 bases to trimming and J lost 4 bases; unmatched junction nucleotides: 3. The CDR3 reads CASSYSTGGPYEQYF. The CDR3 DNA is TGTGCCAGCAGTTACTCGACAGGGGGCCCATACGAGCAGTACTTC.

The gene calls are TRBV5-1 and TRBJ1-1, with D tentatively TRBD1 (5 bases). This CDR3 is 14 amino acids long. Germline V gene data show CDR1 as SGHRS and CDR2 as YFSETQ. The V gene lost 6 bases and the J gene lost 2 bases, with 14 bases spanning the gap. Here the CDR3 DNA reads TGCGCCAGCAACTGGGGGGGAGAAAACACTGAAGCTTTCTTT. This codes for CASNWGGENTEAFF.

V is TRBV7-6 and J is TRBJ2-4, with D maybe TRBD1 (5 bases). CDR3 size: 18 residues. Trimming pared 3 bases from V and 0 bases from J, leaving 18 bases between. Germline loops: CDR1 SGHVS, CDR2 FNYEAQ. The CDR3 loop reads CASSFIFRGRVAKNIQYF. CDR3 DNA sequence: TGTGCCAGCAGCTTTATATTCCGCGGCAGGGTAGCCAAAAACATTCAGTACTTC.

CDR3 in DNA: TGTGCCAGTAGTATAGGAGGGCGGCTAGCTGGCGAGCAGTACTTC. It yields the protein CASSIGGRLAGEQYF. V is TRBV19 and J is TRBJ2-7; perhaps TRBD2 as D (5 bases). The V end lost 1 base, the J end lost 6 bases, and 16 bases lay between the germline ends. This CDR3 is built from 15 residues. Germline V gives CDR1 LNHDA, CDR2 SQIVND (reference sequence). The whole variable domain, remainder taken from reference TRBV19 and TRBJ2-7, is DGGITQSPKYLFRKEGQNVTLSCEQNLNHDAMYWYRQDPGQGLRLIYYSQIVNDFQKGDIAEGYSVSREKKESFPLTVTSAQKNPTAFYLCASSIGGRLAGEQYFGPGTRLTVT.

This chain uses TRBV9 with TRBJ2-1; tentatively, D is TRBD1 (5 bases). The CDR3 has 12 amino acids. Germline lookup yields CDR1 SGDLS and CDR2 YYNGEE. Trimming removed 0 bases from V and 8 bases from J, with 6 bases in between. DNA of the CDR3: TGTGCCAGCAGCGTAGAGGGGTATGAGCAGTTCTTC. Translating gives CASSVEGYEQFF.

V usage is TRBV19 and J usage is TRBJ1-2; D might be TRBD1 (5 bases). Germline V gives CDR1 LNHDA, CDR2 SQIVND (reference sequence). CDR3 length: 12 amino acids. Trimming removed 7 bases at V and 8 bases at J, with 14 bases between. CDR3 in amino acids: CASTLGRGGYTF. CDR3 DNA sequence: TGTGCCAGTACCCTGGGGAGGGGCGGCTACACCTTC.

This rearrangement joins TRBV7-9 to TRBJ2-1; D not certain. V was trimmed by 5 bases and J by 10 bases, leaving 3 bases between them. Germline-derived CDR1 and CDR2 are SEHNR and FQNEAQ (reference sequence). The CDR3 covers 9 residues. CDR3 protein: CASSPEQFF. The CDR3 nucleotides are TGTGCCAGCAGCCCCGAGCAGTTCTTC. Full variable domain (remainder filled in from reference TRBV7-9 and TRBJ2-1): DTGVSQNPRHKITKRGQNVTFRCDPISEHNRLYWYRQTLGQGPEFLTYFQNEAQLEKSRLLSDRFSAERPKGSFSTLEIQRTEQGDSAMYLCASSPEQFFGPGTRLTVL.

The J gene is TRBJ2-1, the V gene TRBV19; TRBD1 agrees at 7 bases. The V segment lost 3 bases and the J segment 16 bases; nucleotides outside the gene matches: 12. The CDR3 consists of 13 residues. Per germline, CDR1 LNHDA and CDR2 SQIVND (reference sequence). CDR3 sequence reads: CASSITTGTVYFF. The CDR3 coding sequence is TGTGCCAGTAGTATCACCACCGGGACAGTCTATTTCTTC.

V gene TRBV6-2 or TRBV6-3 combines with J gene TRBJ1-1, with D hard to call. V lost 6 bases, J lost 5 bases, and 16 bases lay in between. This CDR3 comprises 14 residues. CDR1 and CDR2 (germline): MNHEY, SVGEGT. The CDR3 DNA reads TGTGCCAGCAGCCCATCCGGGCTGAGGACTGAAGCTTTCTTT. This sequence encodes CASSPSGLRTEAFF.

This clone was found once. CDR3 nucleotides: TGTGCCAGCAGTTACCTAGTGGGCGGGGGCAATCAGCCCCAGCATTTT. As protein: CASSYLVGGGNQPQHF. V usage is TRBV6-5 and J usage is TRBJ1-5; D not certain. Trimming took off 2 bases at V and 2 bases at J, with 13 bases between the two ends. Germline V gene data show CDR1 as MNHEY and CDR2 as SVGAGI. CDR3 length equals 16 residues.

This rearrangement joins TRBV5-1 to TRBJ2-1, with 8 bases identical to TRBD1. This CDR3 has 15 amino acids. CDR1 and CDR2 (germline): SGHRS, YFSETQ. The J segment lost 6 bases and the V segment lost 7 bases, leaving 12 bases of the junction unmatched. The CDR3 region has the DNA TGCGCCAGCGCCAAAACAGGGGGGAAAATCAATGAGCAGTTCTTC. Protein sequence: CASAKTGGKINEQFF.

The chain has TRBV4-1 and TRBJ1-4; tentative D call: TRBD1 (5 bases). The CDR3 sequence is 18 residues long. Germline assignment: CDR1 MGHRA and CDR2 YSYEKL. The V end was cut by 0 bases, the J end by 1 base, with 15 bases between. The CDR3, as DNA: TGCGCCAGCAGCCAAGATCCGTGGAGGGGTAGAACTAATGAAAAACTGTTTTTT. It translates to CASSQDPWRGRTNEKLFF.

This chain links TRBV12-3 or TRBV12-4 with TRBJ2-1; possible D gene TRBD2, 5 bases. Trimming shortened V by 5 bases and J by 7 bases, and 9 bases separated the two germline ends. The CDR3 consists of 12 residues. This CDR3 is CASSPGWNEQFF. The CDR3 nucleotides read TGTGCCAGCAGTCCGGGATGGAATGAGCAGTTCTTC.

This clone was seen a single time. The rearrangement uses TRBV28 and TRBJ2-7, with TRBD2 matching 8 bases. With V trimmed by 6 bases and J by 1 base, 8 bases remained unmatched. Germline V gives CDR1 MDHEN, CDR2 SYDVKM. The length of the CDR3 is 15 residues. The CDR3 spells CASRVGGTSSYEQYF. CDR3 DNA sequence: TGTGCCAGCAGAGTGGGCGGGACTAGTTCCTACGAGCAGTACTTC.

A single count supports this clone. The CDR3 coding sequence is TGCAGTGCTTTGCACTACGAGCAGTACTTC. This sequence encodes CSALHYEQYF. This rearrangement joins TRBV20-1 to TRBJ2-7, with D hard to call. The CDR3 is 10 residues long. Germline assignment: CDR1 DFQATT and CDR2 SNEGSKA (reference sequence). V lost 5 bases and J 3 bases, leaving 5 bases between the germline ends.

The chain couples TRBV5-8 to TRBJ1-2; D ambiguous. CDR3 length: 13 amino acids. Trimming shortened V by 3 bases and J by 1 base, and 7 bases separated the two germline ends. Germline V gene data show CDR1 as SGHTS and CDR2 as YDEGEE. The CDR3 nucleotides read TGTGCCAGCAGCTCTTTAAGTAACTATGGCTACACCTTC. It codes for CASSSLSNYGYTF.

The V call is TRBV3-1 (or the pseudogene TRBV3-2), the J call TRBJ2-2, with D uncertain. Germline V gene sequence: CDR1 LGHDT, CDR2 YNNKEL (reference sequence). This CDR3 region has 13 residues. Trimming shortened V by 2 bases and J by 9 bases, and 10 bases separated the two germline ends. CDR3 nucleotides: TGTGCCAGCAGCCAAAGCGCTTCCCGGGAGCTGTTTTTT. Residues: CASSQSASRELFF.

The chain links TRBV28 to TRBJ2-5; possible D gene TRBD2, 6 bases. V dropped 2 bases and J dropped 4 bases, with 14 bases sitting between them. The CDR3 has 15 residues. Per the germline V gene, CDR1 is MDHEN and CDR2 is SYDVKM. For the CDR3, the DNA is TGTGCCAGCAGTTTAGGGTGGAGGGGAGTAGAGACCCAGTACTTC. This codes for CASSLGWRGVETQYF.

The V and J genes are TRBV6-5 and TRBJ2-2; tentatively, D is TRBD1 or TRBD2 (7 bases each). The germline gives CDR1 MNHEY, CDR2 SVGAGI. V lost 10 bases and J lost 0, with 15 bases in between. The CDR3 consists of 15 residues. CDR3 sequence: CAIWEGASNTGELFF. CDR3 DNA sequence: TGTGCCATATGGGAGGGGGCTTCGAACACCGGGGAGCTGTTTTTT.

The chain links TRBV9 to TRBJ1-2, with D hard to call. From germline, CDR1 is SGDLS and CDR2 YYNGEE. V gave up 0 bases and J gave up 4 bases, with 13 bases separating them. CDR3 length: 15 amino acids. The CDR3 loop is CASSVEATASYGYTF. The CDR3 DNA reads TGTGCCAGCAGCGTAGAGGCCACCGCGTCCTATGGCTACACCTTC.

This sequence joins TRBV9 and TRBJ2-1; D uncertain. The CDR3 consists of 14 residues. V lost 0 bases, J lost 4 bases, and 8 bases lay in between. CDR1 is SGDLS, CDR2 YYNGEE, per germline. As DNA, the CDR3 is TGTGCCAGCAGCGTAGAAGGCCAATACAATGAGCAGTTCTTC. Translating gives CASSVEGQYNEQFF. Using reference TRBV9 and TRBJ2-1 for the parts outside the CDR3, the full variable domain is DSGVTQTPKHLITATGQRVTLRCSPRSGDLSVYWYQQSLDQGLQFLIQYYNGEERAKGNILERFSAQQFPDLHSELNLSSLELGDSALYFCASSVEGQYNEQFFGPGTRLTVL.

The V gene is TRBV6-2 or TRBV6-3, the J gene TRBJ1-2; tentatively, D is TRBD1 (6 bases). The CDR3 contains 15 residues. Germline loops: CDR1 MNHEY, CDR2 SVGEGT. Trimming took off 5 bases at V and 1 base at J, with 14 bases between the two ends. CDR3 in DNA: TGTGCCAGCAGTCCATCAGGGGCCGTTAACTATGGCTACACCTTC. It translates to CASSPSGAVNYGYTF.

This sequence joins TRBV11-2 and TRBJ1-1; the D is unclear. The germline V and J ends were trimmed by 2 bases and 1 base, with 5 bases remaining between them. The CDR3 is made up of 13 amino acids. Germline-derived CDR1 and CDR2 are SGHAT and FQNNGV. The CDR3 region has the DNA TGTGCCAGCAGCTTATCAGCGAACACTGAAGCTTTCTTT. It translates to CASSLSANTEAFF.

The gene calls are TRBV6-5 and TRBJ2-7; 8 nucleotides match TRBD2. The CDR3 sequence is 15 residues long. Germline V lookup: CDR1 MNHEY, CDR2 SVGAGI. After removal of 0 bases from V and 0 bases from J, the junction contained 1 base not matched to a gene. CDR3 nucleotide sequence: TGTGCCAGCAGTTACTCGGGACTAGACTCCTACGAGCAGTACTTC. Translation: CASSYSGLDSYEQYF.

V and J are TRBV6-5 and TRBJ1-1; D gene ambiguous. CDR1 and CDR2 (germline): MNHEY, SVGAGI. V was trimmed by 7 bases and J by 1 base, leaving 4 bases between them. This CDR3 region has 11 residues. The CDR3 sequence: CASTANTEAFF. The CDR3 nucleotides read TGTGCCAGCACAGCGAACACTGAAGCTTTCTTT.

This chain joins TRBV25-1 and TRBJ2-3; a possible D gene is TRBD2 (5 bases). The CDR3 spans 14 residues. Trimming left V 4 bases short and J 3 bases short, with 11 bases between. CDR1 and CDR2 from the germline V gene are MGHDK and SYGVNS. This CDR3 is CASSVEGSTDTQYF. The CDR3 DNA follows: TGTGCCAGCAGTGTTGAAGGGAGTACAGATACGCAGTATTTT. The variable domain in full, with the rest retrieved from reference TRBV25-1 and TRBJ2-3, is EADIYQTPRYLVIGTGKKITLECSQTMGHDKMYWYQQDPGMELHLIHYSYGVNSTEKGDLSSESTVSRIRTEHFPLTLESARPSHTSQYLCASSVEGSTDTQYFGPGTRLTVL.

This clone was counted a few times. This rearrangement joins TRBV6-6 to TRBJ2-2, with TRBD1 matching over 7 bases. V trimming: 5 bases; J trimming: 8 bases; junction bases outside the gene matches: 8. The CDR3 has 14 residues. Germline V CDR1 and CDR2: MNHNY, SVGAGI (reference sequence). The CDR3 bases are TGTGCCAGCAGTCCGCATCAGGGGGAAGGGGAGCTGTTTTTT. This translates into CASSPHQGEGELFF.